What follows is one T cell receptor (beta chain) and its context. Its antigen is currently not known. Per-base quality was not reported, and no clone a single base away is much larger than it. The CDR3 covers 19 residues, taking in both the cysteine and the phenylalanine. Just CDR3 DNA is preserved here, 57 bases in frame from base 1. Germline trimming amounts to 2 bases on V and 1 base on J, with 12 as the count of junction bases outside the gene matches. From a lookup of the germline V gene, CDR1 and CDR2 are SGHVS and FNYEAQ. The data stem from a study of T cell changes during pregnancy in multiple sclerosis (dated 2019 in TCRdb). Describing the broader study: Changes in the T cell repertoire over the course of pregnancy were examined in this study in women with multiple sclerosis.

Library prep was done by the immunoSEQ multiplex PCR assay. Held by TCRdb, this immuneACCESS table contains in-frame sequences only and omits some clones. Under half of the omission traces to an unresolved V gene where checked; the cause of the rest is unknown. Recorded for this sample are about 38,000 clones; nearly 90% of them occurred a single time. Of the sample, 0.55% to 0.7% is held by the ten largest clones. The clonotype comes from a female donor with multiple sclerosis, enrolled in a pregnancy study. The source was CD4+ T cells from peripheral blood mononuclear cells, collected in the second trimester of pregnancy. In this chain, TRBV7-6 is recombined with TRBJ1-2, and 11 junction bases match TRBD1. The CDR3 corresponds to CASSLQGQGAPPLNYGYTF. The sequenced DNA: TGTGCCAGCAGCTTACAAGGACAGGGGGCGCCCCCCCTTAACTATGGCTACACCTTC.